A selection of T cell receptor beta chains follows, all from one sample in a study of blood T cell repertoires in COVID-19. Data came from immunoSEQ multiplex PCR; TCRdb stores just in-frame clones and leaves some out. The table lists 150,000 or so clones, over 75% of them singletons. Sequencing input: peripheral blood. The receptors shown here come from a man aged 18 to 35 with COVID-19, enrolled during active disease. CDR3s include the opening cysteine and the closing phenylalanine or tryptophan. Fields, in order: D gene, clone size, J gene, V gene, CDR3 protein, CDR3 DNA. A D gene is named only where the DNA matches it firmly. Only part of the rows carry a size: once, few, many, or a class if the clone is expanded.

D: -; size: -; J: TRBJ2-1; V: TRBV30; CDR3: CAWRGVAGVDEQFF; DNA: TGTGCCTGGAGAGGTGTCGCAGGGGTGGATGAGCAGTTCTTC
D: -; size: -; J: TRBJ1-1; V: TRBV20-1; CDR3: CSSAGNTEAFF; DNA: TGCAGCTCCGCGGGGAACACTGAAGCTTTCTTT
D: -; size: -; J: TRBJ2-3; V: TRBV29-1; CDR3: CSVRGQLTDTQYF; DNA: TGCAGCGTTAGAGGACAGCTTACAGATACGCAGTATTTT
D: -; size: -; J: TRBJ2-2; V: TRBV11-1; CDR3: CASSRGRYTGELFF; DNA: TGTGCCAGCAGCAGAGGGCGTTACACCGGGGAGCTGTTTTTT
D: -; size: once; J: TRBJ2-3; V: TRBV4-3; CDR3: CASSQDSVRTDTQYF; DNA: TGCGCCAGCAGCCAAGATTCCGTCCGCACAGATACGCAGTATTTT
D: -; size: -; J: TRBJ1-5; V: TRBV30; CDR3: CAWDDRPNSPQHF; DNA: TGTGCCTGGGATGACAGACCTAACTCGCCCCAGCATTTT
D: -; size: -; J: TRBJ2-6; V: TRBV12-3/TRBV12-4; CDR3: CASSPSGANVLTF; DNA: TGTGCCAGCAGTCCTTCTGGGGCCAACGTCCTGACTTTC
D: -; size: -; J: TRBJ2-5; V: TRBV7-9; CDR3: CASSLRQRETQYF; DNA: TGTGCCAGCAGCTTACGTCAGCGAGAGACCCAGTACTTC
D: -; size: -; J: TRBJ2-7; V: TRBV7-2; CDR3: CASSLAVYNEQYF; DNA: TGTGCCAGCAGCTTAGCGGTATACAACGAGCAGTACTTC
D: -; size: -; J: TRBJ1-2; V: TRBV4-1; CDR3: CASSHLSANNYGYTF; DNA: TGCGCCAGCAGCCACCTAAGCGCTAACAACTATGGCTACACCTTC
D: TRBD2; size: -; J: TRBJ2-7; V: TRBV12-3/TRBV12-4; CDR3: CASRRTSGGYQYF; DNA: TGTGCCAGCAGGCGTACTAGCGGAGGCTATCAGTACTTC
D: -; size: few; J: TRBJ2-7; V: TRBV10-1; CDR3: CASPPGGQMYEQYF; DNA: TGCGCCAGCCCCCCCGGGGGACAGATGTACGAGCAGTACTTC
D: TRBD2; size: -; J: TRBJ2-2; V: TRBV11-3; CDR3: CASSSPGLPPGELFF; DNA: TGTGCCAGCAGCTCTCCGGGACTACCCCCCGGGGAGCTGTTTTTT
D: TRBD2; size: few; J: TRBJ2-1; V: TRBV2; CDR3: CASQGRLAGGRNEQFF; DNA: TGTGCCAGCCAGGGGAGGCTAGCGGGAGGGCGTAATGAGCAGTTCTTC
D: TRBD1; size: -; J: TRBJ2-5; V: TRBV10-3; CDR3: CATERDRQETQYF; DNA: TGTGCCACAGAAAGGGACAGACAAGAGACCCAGTACTTC
D: -; size: once; J: TRBJ2-1; V: TRBV9; CDR3: CASSPRRGYSYNEQFF; DNA: TGTGCCAGCAGCCCCCGACGCGGCTACTCCTACAATGAGCAGTTCTTC
D: -; size: -; J: TRBJ2-7; V: TRBV6-5; CDR3: CASRRYEQYF; DNA: TGTGCCAGCAGGAGGTACGAGCAGTACTTC
D: -; size: -; J: TRBJ1-5; V: TRBV28; CDR3: CASSLRVSNQPQHF; DNA: TGTGCCAGCAGTTTACGGGTTAGCAATCAGCCCCAGCATTTT
D: TRBD1; size: -; J: TRBJ2-7; V: TRBV7-8; CDR3: CASSLGAGGGSDEQYF; DNA: TGTGCCAGCAGCTTAGGGGCAGGGGGCGGGTCGGACGAGCAGTACTTC
D: -; size: -; J: TRBJ2-5; V: TRBV7-8; CDR3: CASSSTGTQETQYF; DNA: TGTGCCAGCAGCTCGACCGGGACACAAGAGACCCAGTACTTC
D: TRBD1; size: once; J: TRBJ2-4; V: TRBV13; CDR3: CASSEGQGVRYIQYF; DNA: TGTGCCAGCAGCGAAGGACAGGGGGTGAGGTACATTCAGTACTTC
D: TRBD1; size: many; J: TRBJ1-4; V: TRBV25-1; CDR3: CASSEANRGQEKLLF; DNA: TGTGCCAGCAGTGAAGCAAACAGGGGGCAGGAAAAACTGCTTTTT
D: TRBD1; size: -; J: TRBJ2-2; V: TRBV5-5; CDR3: CASSSRGLRGGELFF; DNA: TGTGCCAGCAGCTCCAGGGGGCTTCGTGGCGGGGAGCTGTTTTTT
D: -; size: -; J: TRBJ2-1; V: TRBV6-2/TRBV6-3; CDR3: CASSYEEFVQFF; DNA: TGTGCCAGCAGTTACGAGGAATTTGTGCAGTTCTTC
D: TRBD2; size: -; J: TRBJ2-1; V: TRBV4-3; CDR3: CASSPRLSGRSYNEQFF; DNA: TGCGCCAGCAGCCCCAGACTTAGCGGGAGGTCCTACAATGAGCAGTTCTTC
D: -; size: -; J: TRBJ2-2; V: TRBV7-9; CDR3: CASSFPGYSGELFF; DNA: TGTGCCAGCAGCTTCCCCGGTTATTCCGGGGAGCTGTTTTTT
D: -; size: -; J: TRBJ1-3; V: TRBV12-3/TRBV12-4; CDR3: CASSAGVGNTIYF; DNA: TGTGCCAGCAGCGCAGGGGTTGGAAACACCATATATTTT
D: -; size: -; J: TRBJ2-5; V: TRBV21-1; CDR3: CASIRTGGGETQYF; DNA: TGTGCCAGCATTAGGACGGGGGGCGGAGAGACCCAGTACTTC
D: -; size: -; J: TRBJ1-2; V: TRBV10-1; CDR3: CASSEDSTYGYTF; DNA: TGCGCCAGCAGTGAGGACAGCACCTATGGCTACACCTTC
D: TRBD2; size: -; J: TRBJ2-1; V: TRBV3-1/TRBV3-2; CDR3: CASSRAGGPGEQFF; DNA: TGTGCCAGCAGCCGAGCGGGAGGGCCTGGTGAGCAGTTCTTC
D: TRBD1; size: -; J: TRBJ1-2; V: TRBV6-5; CDR3: CASSSAGGGYTF; DNA: TGTGCCAGCAGTTCCGCAGGGGGCGGCTACACCTTC
D: TRBD1; size: -; J: TRBJ1-2; V: TRBV28; CDR3: CASTPSGTGFEYGYTF; DNA: TGTGCCAGCACCCCGTCCGGGACAGGGTTTGAATATGGCTACACCTTC
D: -; size: -; J: TRBJ1-2; V: TRBV9; CDR3: CASSPAAGARGYGYTF; DNA: TGTGCCAGCAGCCCAGCCGCGGGGGCGCGTGGCTATGGCTACACCTTC
D: -; size: -; J: TRBJ2-1; V: TRBV4-2; CDR3: CASSQEQAGPNEQFF; DNA: TGTGCCAGCAGCCAAGAGCAGGCAGGCCCCAATGAGCAGTTCTTC
D: -; size: -; J: TRBJ1-5; V: TRBV5-5; CDR3: CASSLNTGSQPQHF; DNA: TGTGCCAGCAGCTTGAATACAGGGAGTCAGCCCCAGCATTTT
D: -; size: -; J: TRBJ1-1; V: TRBV11-2; CDR3: CASSLAGIAGDSTEAFF; DNA: TGTGCCAGCAGCTTAGCAGGAATAGCGGGGGATTCCACTGAAGCTTTCTTT
D: -; size: -; J: TRBJ2-3; V: TRBV15; CDR3: CATSRDRANTDTQYF; DNA: TGTGCCACCAGCAGAGATAGAGCAAACACAGATACGCAGTATTTT
D: -; size: -; J: TRBJ1-2; V: TRBV7-2; CDR3: CASSLVSTVGYGYTF; DNA: TGTGCCAGCAGCTTAGTGAGCACAGTGGGTTATGGCTACACCTTC
D: -; size: -; J: TRBJ1-5; V: TRBV28; CDR3: CASSSLRQNQPQHF; DNA: TGTGCCAGCAGTTCCCTTCGACAGAATCAGCCCCAGCATTTT
D: TRBD2; size: -; J: TRBJ2-5; V: TRBV24-1; CDR3: CATSDRTSSQETQYF; DNA: TGTGCCACCAGTGATCGGACTAGCTCCCAAGAGACCCAGTACTTC
D: TRBD1; size: few; J: TRBJ2-5; V: TRBV6-1; CDR3: CASSEGTGAETQYF; DNA: TGTGCCAGCAGTGAAGGGACAGGGGCGGAGACCCAGTACTTC
D: -; size: -; J: TRBJ1-4; V: TRBV27; CDR3: CASSARYRQDEKLFF; DNA: TGTGCCAGCAGTGCTAGATACAGACAGGATGAAAAACTGTTTTTT
D: TRBD1; size: -; J: TRBJ2-6; V: TRBV13; CDR3: CASSSLGTGGFGANVLTF; DNA: TGTGCCAGCAGCTCCCTCGGGACAGGGGGCTTTGGGGCCAACGTCCTGACTTTC
D: -; size: -; J: TRBJ2-3; V: TRBV3-1/TRBV3-2; CDR3: CASSQFLSGQYF; DNA: TGTGCCAGCAGCCAATTTCTCAGTGGGCAGTATTTT
D: TRBD1; size: -; J: TRBJ2-7; V: TRBV6-2/TRBV6-3; CDR3: CASSYQTGGYEQYF; DNA: TGTGCCAGCAGTTACCAGACAGGGGGCTACGAGCAGTACTTC
D: -; size: many; J: TRBJ2-5; V: TRBV6-4; CDR3: CASSDGTQETQYF; DNA: TGTGCCAGCAGTGACGGGACACAAGAGACCCAGTACTTC
D: TRBD1; size: few; J: TRBJ2-7; V: TRBV7-3; CDR3: CASSPHRQGYYEQYF; DNA: TGTGCCAGCAGCCCCCATAGACAGGGGTACTACGAGCAGTACTTC
D: TRBD2; size: -; J: TRBJ2-1; V: TRBV24-1; CDR3: CATSDPGLAGVWQFF; DNA: TGTGCCACCAGTGATCCGGGACTAGCGGGAGTATGGCAGTTCTTC
D: -; size: -; J: TRBJ1-2; V: TRBV28; CDR3: CASSPLGGYYGYTF; DNA: TGTGCCAGCAGTCCTCTTGGGGGGTACTATGGCTACACCTTC
D: TRBD1; size: -; J: TRBJ1-5; V: TRBV3-1/TRBV3-2; CDR3: CASSPRTGYQPQHF; DNA: TGTGCCAGCAGCCCGAGGACAGGGTATCAGCCCCAGCATTTT
D: TRBD2; size: -; J: TRBJ2-2; V: TRBV4-2; CDR3: CASSQAGGDTGELFF; DNA: TGTGCCAGCTCCCAGGCGGGAGGAGACACCGGGGAGCTGTTTTTT
D: TRBD1; size: -; J: TRBJ1-6; V: TRBV18; CDR3: CASSPRQGSSYNSPLHF; DNA: TGTGCCAGCTCCCCAAGACAGGGAAGCTCCTATAATTCACCCCTCCACTTT
D: TRBD2; size: -; J: TRBJ2-3; V: TRBV19; CDR3: CASSIPTTSGLTDTQYF; DNA: TGTGCCAGTAGTATCCCGACGACTAGCGGGCTTACAGATACGCAGTATTTT
D: TRBD1; size: once; J: TRBJ1-2; V: TRBV19; CDR3: CASSPDRVYGYTF; DNA: TGTGCCAGTAGCCCCGACAGGGTCTATGGCTACACCTTC
D: -; size: -; J: TRBJ2-7; V: TRBV13; CDR3: CASSFGLGGYEQYF; DNA: TGTGCCAGCAGCTTCGGACTAGGGGGCTACGAGCAGTACTTC
D: -; size: -; J: TRBJ2-3; V: TRBV3-1/TRBV3-2; CDR3: CASSQGIAYTDTQYF; DNA: TGTGCCAGCAGCCAAGGAATAGCGTACACAGATACGCAGTATTTT
D: -; size: -; J: TRBJ1-2; V: TRBV29-1; CDR3: CSVAGRRGGNYGYTF; DNA: TGCAGCGTTGCAGGGCGTCGCGGCGGTAACTATGGCTACACCTTC
D: -; size: -; J: TRBJ1-2; V: TRBV7-9; CDR3: CASSTVVRNYGYTF; DNA: TGTGCCAGCAGCACTGTAGTCCGCAACTATGGCTACACCTTC
D: -; size: -; J: TRBJ1-1; V: TRBV27; CDR3: CASSKQGYTEAFF; DNA: TGTGCCAGCAGTAAACAGGGCTACACTGAAGCTTTCTTT
D: -; size: -; J: TRBJ2-6; V: TRBV19; CDR3: CASSMEVPGANVLTF; DNA: TGTGCCAGTAGTATGGAGGTTCCTGGGGCCAACGTCCTGACTTTC